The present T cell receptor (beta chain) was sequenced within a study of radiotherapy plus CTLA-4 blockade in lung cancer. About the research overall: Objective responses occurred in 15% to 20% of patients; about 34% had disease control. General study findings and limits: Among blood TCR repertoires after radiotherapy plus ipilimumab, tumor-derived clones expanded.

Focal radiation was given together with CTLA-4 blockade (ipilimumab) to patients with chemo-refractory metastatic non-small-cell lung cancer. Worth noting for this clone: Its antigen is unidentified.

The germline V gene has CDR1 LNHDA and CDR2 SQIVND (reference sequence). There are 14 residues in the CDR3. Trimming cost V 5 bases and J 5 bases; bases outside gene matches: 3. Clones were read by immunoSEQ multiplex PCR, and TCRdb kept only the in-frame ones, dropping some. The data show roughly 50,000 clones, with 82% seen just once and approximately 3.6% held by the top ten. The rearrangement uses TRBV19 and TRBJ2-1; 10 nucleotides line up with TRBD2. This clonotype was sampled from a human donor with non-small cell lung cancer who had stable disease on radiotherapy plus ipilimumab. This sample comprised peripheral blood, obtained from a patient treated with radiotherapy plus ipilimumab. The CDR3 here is CASSPGLADNEQFF. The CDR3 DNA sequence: TGTGCCAGTAGTCCCGGACTAGCGGACAATGAGCAGTTCTTC.